The rows below give T cell receptor beta chains drawn from one sample of a study of T cells in localized non-small cell lung cancer. Only in-frame clones appear in the TCRdb table, and some are missing; sequencing was by immunoSEQ multiplex PCR. The table includes tens of thousands of clones, about 84% detected once. Sequenced here: peripheral blood, sampled before any cancer treatment. These receptors all stem from a female donor older than 55 with stage I lung adenocarcinoma. Each CDR3 is given with its conserved first and last residue. Each record gives: J gene, clone size, D gene, V gene, CDR3 DNA, CDR3 protein. The D gene is left open where the match is weak. Size is stated for part of the rows, as once, few or many counts, or as a class when the clone is expanded.

TRBJ1-4	-	-	TRBV7-2	TGTGCCAGCAGCTCTTACAATGAAAAACTGTTTTTT	CASSSYNEKLFF
TRBJ2-3	-	-	TRBV6-6	TGTGCCAGCAGTGAGCAGGCCCCTAGCACAGATACGCAGTATTTT	CASSEQAPSTDTQYF
TRBJ2-2	-	-	TRBV6-5	TGTGCCAGCGGAATTCGGACAGCGAACACCGGGGAGCTGTTTTTT	CASGIRTANTGELFF
TRBJ2-3	-	-	TRBV20-1	TGCAGTGCTAGAGGCGACGATACGCAGTATTTT	CSARGDDTQYF
TRBJ1-4	few	-	TRBV19	TGTGCCAGTGCCGACCCGTGGGGGCCTAATGAAAAACTGTTTTTT	CASADPWGPNEKLFF
TRBJ2-7	-	-	TRBV5-1	TGCGCCAGCAGCTTTGCCCCGTCCTCCGGGTCCTACGAGCAGTACTTC	CASSFAPSSGSYEQYF
TRBJ2-7	-	-	TRBV19	TGTGCCAGTAGTTCCTTGATAGGAGGGTCCCTTACCTACGAGCAGTACTTC	CASSSLIGGSLTYEQYF
TRBJ1-1	many	-	TRBV27	TGTGCCAGCAGTTTATTAGTCGGAGACACTGAAGCTTTCTTT	CASSLLVGDTEAFF
TRBJ2-3	-	-	TRBV7-9	TGTGCCAGCAGCCTCGATCGGGCTAGGAGCGACACAGATACGCAGTATTTT	CASSLDRARSDTDTQYF
TRBJ1-2	-	-	TRBV10-3	TGTGCCATCAGCGCCGAAGGATGGGGCTATGGCTACACCTTC	CAISAEGWGYGYTF
TRBJ1-2	once	-	TRBV7-3	TGTGCCAGCAGCCCGCGGGGGGGCTATGGCTACACCTTC	CASSPRGGYGYTF
TRBJ1-6	-	-	TRBV7-8	TGTGCCAGCAGCTTAGCCGTCGGGGGGACGCAGAATTCACCCCTCCACTTT	CASSLAVGGTQNSPLHF
TRBJ1-1	-	-	TRBV28	TGTGCCAGCAGTCCACCCCCGAACACTGAAGCTTTCTTT	CASSPPPNTEAFF
TRBJ1-1	-	-	TRBV6-1	TGTGCCAGCAGTTTCCGACCGTCCACTGAAGCTTTCTTT	CASSFRPSTEAFF
TRBJ1-2	-	-	TRBV6-1	TGTGCCAGCAGTGAAGAGGCGAGGCTTTATAGGGATGGCTACACCTTC	CASSEEARLYRDGYTF
TRBJ2-7	-	-	TRBV7-6	TGTGCCAGCAGCCTTGGACACCGAGCCTACGAGCAGTACTTC	CASSLGHRAYEQYF
TRBJ1-3	once	-	TRBV7-6	TGTGCCAGCAGCTTGGGGGGCGCGGTTGGAAACACCATATATTTT	CASSLGGAVGNTIYF
TRBJ2-1	few	TRBD2	TRBV7-8	TGTGCCAGCAGCTTAGGGCTGGGACTAGCGGGAGACAATGAGCAGTTCTTC	CASSLGLGLAGDNEQFF
TRBJ2-7	-	-	TRBV9	TGTGCCAGCAGCGTAGGCATGACGGACAACTACGAGCAGTACTTC	CASSVGMTDNYEQYF
TRBJ2-7	-	-	TRBV28	TGTGCCAGCAGTATGTGGGGAGCCTACGAGCAGTACTTC	CASSMWGAYEQYF
TRBJ2-7	-	-	TRBV28	TGTGCCAGCAGTTTGCAGCAGGGCGAGCAGTACTTC	CASSLQQGEQYF
TRBJ1-3	-	-	TRBV30	TGTGCCTGGAGCGGACGGATCTCTGGAAACACCATATATTTT	CAWSGRISGNTIYF
TRBJ2-7	-	-	TRBV9	TGTGCCAGCAGCGTCCACTGGGACCCAAGGAGCTCCTACGAGCAGTACTTC	CASSVHWDPRSSYEQYF
TRBJ2-1	medium-sized	TRBD1	TRBV6-5	TGTGCCAGCAGTTACGGGACAGGGAATGAGCAGTTCTTC	CASSYGTGNEQFF
TRBJ2-7	-	-	TRBV7-8	TGTGCCAGCAGCTCCGCGGGCGGAATATTTTGGAACGAGCAGTACTTC	CASSSAGGIFWNEQYF
TRBJ1-3	-	-	TRBV7-2	TGTGCCAGCAGTTTTGACGGAAGCTCTGGAAACACCATATATTTT	CASSFDGSSGNTIYF
TRBJ2-3	-	-	TRBV11-2	TGTGCCAGCAGCTTAGGTCCCACAATCACAGATACGCAGTATTTT	CASSLGPTITDTQYF
TRBJ2-7	-	-	TRBV19	TGTGCCAGTAGTAGGGGTCTACTCAACTCCTACGAGCAGTACTTC	CASSRGLLNSYEQYF
TRBJ1-2	-	-	TRBV30	TGTGCCTGGAGTTCCTTCTCGGGGCAGGGATATGGCTACACCTTC	CAWSSFSGQGYGYTF
TRBJ1-4	few	-	TRBV9	TGTGCCAGCAGCCGCGCTCCTAATGAAAAACTGTTTTTT	CASSRAPNEKLFF
TRBJ1-6	-	-	TRBV30	TGTGCCTGGAGTCGCGGGGGACAATCTTCACCCCTCCACTTT	CAWSRGGQSSPLHF
TRBJ2-7	-	TRBD1	TRBV5-1	TGCGCCAGCAGCTTGGCAGACAGGGGATACGAGCAGTACTTC	CASSLADRGYEQYF
TRBJ2-7	-	TRBD1	TRBV18	TGTGCCAGCTCACCTAGGACAGGGGGCCGCTACGAGCAGTACTTC	CASSPRTGGRYEQYF
TRBJ2-3	-	-	TRBV19	TGTGCCAGTAGTATAGTGGGCGGAGTCACAGATACGCAGTATTTT	CASSIVGGVTDTQYF
TRBJ1-6	-	TRBD1	TRBV18	TGTGCCAGCTCACCAAGGACAGGGGAAGGTTCACCCCTCCACTTT	CASSPRTGEGSPLHF
TRBJ2-1	-	TRBD2	TRBV10-3	TGTGCCATCACCTCGACTAGCGGGAGCTCCTACAATGAGCAGTTCTTC	CAITSTSGSSYNEQFF
TRBJ2-5	-	-	TRBV5-1	TGCGCCAGCAGCTTGGGATCCAGGGCCCTACAAGAGACCCAGTACTTC	CASSLGSRALQETQYF
TRBJ2-2	-	-	TRBV4-1	TGCGCCAGCAGCCAACCAAGGACGGACGCGAACACCGGGGAGCTGTTTTTT	CASSQPRTDANTGELFF
TRBJ1-5	-	TRBD1	TRBV5-6	TGTGCCAGCAGTATCCGGGACAGGTGGTATCAGCCCCAGCATTTT	CASSIRDRWYQPQHF
TRBJ1-5	-	-	TRBV13	TGTGCCAGCAGCTTAGGGCAGACAAATCAGCCCCAGCATTTT	CASSLGQTNQPQHF
TRBJ2-7	-	TRBD2	TRBV6-1	TGTGCCAGCAAACTAGCGGGAGGGCCCTCGTACGAGCAGTACTTC	CASKLAGGPSYEQYF
TRBJ2-3	-	-	TRBV5-1	TGCGCCAGCGGGAACACAGATACGCAGTATTTT	CASGNTDTQYF
TRBJ1-1	few	TRBD1	TRBV10-1	TGCGCCAGCAGTCGGACAGGGGACTCCTTGAACACTGAAGCTTTCTTT	CASSRTGDSLNTEAFF
TRBJ1-1	-	-	TRBV25-1	TGTGCCAGCAGCGCAGGGGTCACTGAAGCTTTCTTT	CASSAGVTEAFF
TRBJ2-3	-	-	TRBV9	TGTGCCAGCAGCGTAGAACCAGGGGTTACGGCAGATACGCAGTATTTT	CASSVEPGVTADTQYF
TRBJ1-2	-	-	TRBV5-1	TGCGCCAGCAGCCCGAGACCCACAGCTAACTATGGCTACACCTTC	CASSPRPTANYGYTF
TRBJ1-4	-	TRBD1	TRBV27	TGTGCCAGCAGTCCCGGACAGGCTAAAAAACTGTTTTTT	CASSPGQAKKLFF
TRBJ2-7	-	TRBD2	TRBV7-3	TGTGCCAGCAGCTTAACGGCTAGCGGGAGGGCCAGGGAGCAGTACTTC	CASSLTASGRAREQYF
TRBJ1-1	-	-	TRBV14	TGTGCCAGCAGCGAAGGGGGTCTTGGGTGGCAGACTGAAGCTTTCTTT	CASSEGGLGWQTEAFF
TRBJ1-5	-	-	TRBV6-6	TGTGCCAGCAGTTACTCCGGGCAGGGTGGCAATCAGCCCCAGCATTTT	CASSYSGQGGNQPQHF
TRBJ2-2	-	TRBD1	TRBV15	TGTGCCACCAGCAGTGTACAGGGGAGACACACCGGGGAGCTGTTTTTT	CATSSVQGRHTGELFF